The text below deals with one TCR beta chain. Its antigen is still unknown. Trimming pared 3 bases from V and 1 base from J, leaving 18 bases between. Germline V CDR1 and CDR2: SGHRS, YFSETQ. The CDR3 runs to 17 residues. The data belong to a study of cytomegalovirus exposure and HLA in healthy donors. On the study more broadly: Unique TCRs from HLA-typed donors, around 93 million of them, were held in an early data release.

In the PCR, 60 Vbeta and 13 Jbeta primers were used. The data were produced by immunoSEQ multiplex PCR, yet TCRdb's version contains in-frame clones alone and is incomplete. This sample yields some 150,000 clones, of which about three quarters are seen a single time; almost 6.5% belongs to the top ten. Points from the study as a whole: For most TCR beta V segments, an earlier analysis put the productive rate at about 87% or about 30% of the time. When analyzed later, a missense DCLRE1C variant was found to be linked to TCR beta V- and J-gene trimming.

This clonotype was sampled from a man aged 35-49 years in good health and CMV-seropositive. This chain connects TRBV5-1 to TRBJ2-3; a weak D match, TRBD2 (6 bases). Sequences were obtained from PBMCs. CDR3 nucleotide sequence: TGCGCCAGCAGCTCTTTCGCCGTGACTAGAGGCACAGATACGCAGTATTTT. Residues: CASSSFAVTRGTDTQYF.